Presented here are 23 T cell receptor beta chains from one specimen sequenced in a study of T-cell reconstitution after alpha-beta-depleted transplantation in children. TCRbeta library preparation incorporated unique molecular identifiers. Via MiXCR, TCRdb re-called the PCR reads, giving one row per CDR3 protein. The repertoire has hundreds of thousands of distinct CDR3 sequences, roughly 17% of them found once; the top ten carry roughly 40%. The sample here was PBMCs, mostly from graft donor cells, taken 360 days after TCRalphabeta/CD19-depleted stem cell transplant. These receptors came from a male patient between 2 and 15 years old who had a stem cell transplant for acute lymphoblastic leukemia, so the T cells may come from the graft donor.

This clonotype was observed at least ten times. The CDR3 sequence is CAISEPALQKTQYF. The CDR3 region has the DNA TGTGCCATCAGTGAGCCTGCGCTTCAGAAGACCCAGTACTTC. V gene TRBV10-3 combines with J gene TRBJ2-5; D remains unclear. The V end lost 2 bases, the J end lost 6 bases, and 13 bases lay between the germline ends. The CDR3 is 14 residues long. The germline CDR1 and CDR2 sequences are ENHRY and SYGVKD.

The rearrangement uses TRBV7-8 and TRBJ2-3; TRBD2 might be the D (5 bases). Deletions cut 5 bases from V and 2 bases from J, with 14 bases between. The CDR3 has 15 residues. Germline loops: CDR1 SGHVS, CDR2 FQNEAQ. The CDR3 sequence: CASSLYREPTDTQYF. The CDR3 DNA is TGTGCCAGCAGCCTATACCGGGAACCCACAGATACGCAGTATTTT.

V and J are TRBV7-6 and TRBJ1-6, with D perhaps TRBD1 (6 bases). V was cut by 4 bases and J by 5 bases, with 12 bases left in between. CDR1 SGHVS and CDR2 FNYEAQ come from the germline V gene. CDR3 length: 15 amino acids. The CDR3 protein is CASSSRGDNNSPLHF. The CDR3 bases are TGTGCCAGCAGCTCCCGGGGGGACAATAATTCACCCCTCCACTTT.

This clonotype was observed a few times. The V gene is TRBV11-2, the J gene TRBJ2-3; TRBD1 matches 11 bases. Germline V gives CDR1 SGHAT, CDR2 FQNNGV. The CDR3 has 18 amino acids. J lost 0 bases, V lost 6 bases, and 11 bases had no gene match. CDR3: CASRAPGQGDRSTDTQYF. For the CDR3, the DNA is TGTGCCAGCAGGGCACCGGGACAGGGGGACCGGAGCACAGATACGCAGTATTTT.

A few counts support this clonotype. The gene calls are TRBV20-1 and TRBJ2-2, with D perhaps assigned TRBD1 or TRBD2 (5 bases each). V lost 3 bases to trimming and J lost 6 bases, with 14 bases between them. Germline CDR1 is DFQATT and CDR2 is SNEGSKA (reference sequence). The CDR3 has 14 amino acids. The CDR3 DNA is TGCAGTGCTAGTCGGGGACCGGCTGCCGGGGAGCTGTTTTTT. This encodes CSASRGPAAGELFF.

The chain carries TRBV30 and TRBJ2-2; no definite D call. V lost 6 bases, J lost 6 bases, and 11 bases lay in between. The V gene's germline CDR1 is GTSNPN and CDR2 SVGIG (reference sequence). The CDR3 runs 12 residues. Here the CDR3 DNA reads TGTGCCTGCGCGCTTTCTGCCGGGGAGCTGTTTTTT. Its protein is CACALSAGELFF.

This clonotype has at least ten counts. The chain joins TRBV27 to TRBJ2-1, with 7 bases matching TRBD2. V lost 3 bases, J lost 5 bases, and 16 bases stayed unmatched. Per germline, CDR1 MNHEY and CDR2 SMNVEV (reference sequence). The CDR3 length is 18 residues. CDR3 bases: TGTGCCAGCAGTTTCCTAGCCTACGGCGGGAGTGGCCACAATGAGCAGTTCTTC. As protein: CASSFLAYGGSGHNEQFF.

The rearrangement links TRBV10-3 to TRBJ2-3, with 8 bases that match TRBD1. Germline V gene data show CDR1 as ENHRY and CDR2 as SYGVKD. The V segment lost 10 bases and the J segment 2 bases; nucleotides outside the gene matches: 5. The CDR3 is 13 residues long. CDR3 sequence (DNA): TGTGCCACCGGACAGGGTCCCACAGATACGCAGTATTTT. Its protein product is CATGQGPTDTQYF.

This clonotype has only a few counts. The V and J genes are TRBV28 and TRBJ1-2, with D possibly TRBD1 on 5 matching bases. The V gene's germline CDR1 is MDHEN and CDR2 SYDVKM. V dropped 7 bases and J dropped 8 bases, with 17 bases sitting between them. CDR3 length equals 13 residues. CDR3 amino acids: CASTETGREGYTF. The CDR3 DNA reads as TGTGCCAGCACCGAAACAGGACGGGAAGGCTACACCTTC.

This clonotype was seen a handful of times. The V call is TRBV4-3, the J call TRBJ2-7; the D is unclear. Between the trimmed V and J ends, which lost 1 base and 7 bases, there was a span of 11 bases. The CDR3 has 13 residues. Germline V lookup: CDR1 LGHNA, CDR2 YSLEER. The CDR3 here is CASSQVFLGEQYF. In nucleotides, the CDR3 is TGCGCCAGCAGCCAAGTCTTCCTGGGGGAGCAGTACTTC.

The chain uses TRBV5-1 and TRBJ2-1; no reliable D call. The CDR3 contains 12 residues. Germline assignment: CDR1 SGHRS and CDR2 YFSETQ. Trimming removed 4 bases at V and 5 bases at J, with 7 bases between. The CDR3 is CASSKLNNEQFF. The CDR3 DNA reads as TGCGCCAGCAGCAAGCTAAACAATGAGCAGTTCTTC. The entire variable domain, with the rest obtained from reference TRBV5-1 and TRBJ2-1, is as follows: KAGVTQTPRYLIKTRGQQVTLSCSPISGHRSVSWYQQTPGQGLQFLFEYFSETQRNKGNFPGRFSGRQFSNSRSEMNVSTLELGDSALYLCASSKLNNEQFFGPGTRLTVL.

This clonotype was seen more than once but under ten times. The chain links TRBV4-3 to TRBJ2-2; 9 bases are a match to TRBD2. Trimming removed 4 bases from V and 6 bases from J; junction bases left unmatched: 9. Germline CDR1 is LGHNA and CDR2 is YSLEER. The CDR3 has 16 residues. The CDR3 DNA reads as TGCGCCAGCAGCCCGCTAGCGGGAAGGGATTCCGGGGAGCTGTTTTTT. Its translation is CASSPLAGRDSGELFF.

CDR3 coding DNA: TGTGCCACCCTAGCGGGAGAGCGAACAGATACGCAGTATTTT. It yields the protein CATLAGERTDTQYF. The chain has TRBV10-3 and TRBJ2-3; TRBD2 aligns across 10 bases. The CDR3 is 14 amino acids. From germline, CDR1 is ENHRY and CDR2 SYGVKD. J was trimmed by 3 bases and V by 10 bases; bases with no gene match: 7.

This clonotype has more than one count but fewer than ten. The DNA for the CDR3 is TGTGCCAGCAGCCGACGGTTTGAAGCTTTCTTT. Its protein product is CASSRRFEAFF. The chain couples TRBV5-6 to TRBJ1-1, with D hard to call. Germline assignment: CDR1 SGHDT and CDR2 YYEEEE. The V gene lost 4 bases and the J gene lost 7 bases, with 8 bases spanning the gap. The CDR3 loop spans 11 amino acids.

The rearrangement joins TRBV25-1 to TRBJ1-1; possible D gene TRBD1, 5 bases. The CDR3 is 12 residues long. Trimming left V 7 bases short and J 2 bases short, with 8 bases between. Per the germline V gene, CDR1 is MGHDK and CDR2 is SYGVNS. The CDR3 DNA is TGTGCCAGCATGGGGGGTAACACTGAAGCTTTCTTT. Encoded protein: CASMGGNTEAFF.

This sequence joins TRBV4-1 and TRBJ2-7, with unresolved D. CDR1 is MGHRA and CDR2 is YSYEKL in the germline V gene. Between the trimmed V and J ends, which lost 0 bases and 2 bases, there was a span of 11 bases. CDR3 length: 15 residues. Written as DNA, the CDR3 is TGCGCCAGCAGCCAAGACTGGAATAGGGCCTACGAGCAGTACTTC. Protein product: CASSQDWNRAYEQYF.

A remark on this clonotype: A much more abundant neighbour one base away suggests this may be a read error. The chain has TRBV29-1 and TRBJ2-5; possibly TRBD2 for D (5 bases). Germline V lookup: CDR1 SQVTM, CDR2 ANQGSEA. CDR3 length equals 18 residues. DNA of the CDR3: TGCAGCGTTGCGGTAGGGCGACGGGTCGGTTCGCGGACTGAGACCCGGTACTTC. Its protein product is CSVAVGRRVGSRTETRYF.

In this sample, this clonotype turned up a few times. The chain employs TRBV4-3 and TRBJ2-7, with D possibly TRBD2 on 6 matching bases. The CDR3 has 15 amino acids. CDR1 and CDR2 (germline): LGHNA, YSLEER. V was cut by 4 bases and J by 0 bases, with 13 bases left in between. The CDR3 nucleotides are TGCGCCAGCAGCCGGGGACTTCGGAGCTCCTACGAGCAGTACTTC. This encodes CASSRGLRSSYEQYF.

This chain uses TRBV7-6 with TRBJ2-6; a weak D match, TRBD2 (5 bases). The CDR3 length is 18 residues. The germline V gene encodes CDR1 SGHVS and CDR2 FNYEAQ. Trimming pared 0 bases from V and 2 bases from J, leaving 14 bases between. The CDR3 DNA follows: TGTGCCAGCAGCTTAGCGCGGGCAGTTAGTACTGGGGCCAACGTCCTGACTTTC. Translation gives CASSLARAVSTGANVLTF.

This clonotype was observed at least ten times. The rearrangement joins TRBV20-1 to TRBJ2-1, with D perhaps TRBD2 (6 bases). Germline loops: CDR1 DFQATT, CDR2 SNEGSKA (reference sequence). Deletions cut 6 bases from V and 0 bases from J, with 9 bases between. The CDR3 loop spans 13 amino acids. The CDR3 DNA sequence: TGCAGTGCCTTCGGGAGCTCCTACAATGAGCAGTTCTTC. Protein sequence: CSAFGSSYNEQFF.

This chain connects TRBV5-1 to TRBJ2-7; TRBD2 matches 9 bases. This CDR3 has 16 amino acids. After removal of 0 bases from V and 0 bases from J, the junction contained 4 bases not matched to a gene. The V gene's germline CDR1 is SGHRS and CDR2 YFSETQ. The CDR3: CASSLDAGGISYEQYF. For the CDR3, the DNA is TGCGCCAGCAGCTTGGATGCGGGGGGGATCTCCTACGAGCAGTACTTC. The complete variable domain, with remaining parts taken from reference TRBV5-1 and TRBJ2-7, reads KAGVTQTPRYLIKTRGQQVTLSCSPISGHRSVSWYQQTPGQGLQFLFEYFSETQRNKGNFPGRFSGRQFSNSRSEMNVSTLELGDSALYLCASSLDAGGISYEQYFGPGTRLTVT.

In its sample, this clonotype was seen many times. The chain is built from TRBV4-2 and TRBJ2-7, with D perhaps matching TRBD1 (5 bases). Trimming pared 4 bases from V and 2 bases from J, leaving 12 bases between. CDR3 length: 14 residues. Germline V gene lookup returns CDR1 LGHNA and CDR2 YNFKEQ. CDR3: CASSRGARPYEQYF. The CDR3 coding sequence is TGTGCCAGCAGCCGGGGCGCGCGGCCCTACGAGCAGTACTTC.

There are a few counts of this clonotype. This chain links TRBV28 with TRBJ2-2; D remains ambiguous. This CDR3 contains 17 residues. Germline V gene data show CDR1 as MDHEN and CDR2 as SYDVKM. V lost 2 bases and J 5 bases, leaving 18 bases between the germline ends. The chain's CDR3 is CASSLRRAPTWTGELFF. DNA for the CDR3: TGTGCCAGCAGTTTACGCCGGGCCCCAACTTGGACCGGGGAGCTGTTTTTT.